This T cell receptor (beta chain) was captured in a study of blood T cell repertoires in COVID-19. Overall study context: Samples taken during acute and convalescent COVID-19 were collected in the United States, Italy and Spain. Sample material is recorded as cDNA or gDNA derived from T cells, B-cell-depleted T cells, or PBMCs.

Data came from immunoSEQ multiplex PCR; TCRdb stores just in-frame clones and leaves some out. The profile covers approximately 300,000 clones, with around 87% appearing a single time and more than 2% taken by the ten largest. V lost 11 bases, J lost 7 bases, and 18 bases lay in between. The CDR3 sequence is 13 residues long. Germline V gives CDR1 MDHEN, CDR2 SYDVKM. The sequence was obtained from a man between 18 and 35 years old with active or convalescent COVID-19. The chain uses TRBV28 and TRBJ2-1; D is ambiguous. Material for sequencing was peripheral blood. CDR3: CAVSGEPRNEQFF. The DNA for the CDR3 is TGTGCCGTATCCGGAGAGCCTAGGAATGAGCAGTTCTTC.